These 21 T cell receptor beta chains were all obtained from the same sample, sequenced in a study of Ad26.COV2.S vaccination and SARS-CoV-2 variants. Assay: immunoSEQ multiplex PCR; the TCRdb copy retains only in-frame clones and omits some. The table lists more than 250,000 clones, around 87% of them singletons. Treatment noted: 19 received Ad26.COV2.S at low or high dose, single or two shots; several received placebo; per-sample allocation not given. At day 63 after the first vaccine or placebo injection, samples were drawn. Source: peripheral blood, taken in a trial of Ad26.COV2.S vaccine versus placebo. Receptors originate from a person aged 18 to 59 who received the Ad26.COV2.S COVID-19 vaccine or a placebo.

The chain links TRBV29-1 to TRBJ2-3; D might be TRBD1 or TRBD2, each matching 6 bases. The CDR3 runs 15 residues. V lost 3 bases, J lost 2 bases, and 15 bases lay in between. Germline V gene sequence: CDR1 SQVTM, CDR2 ANQGSEA. This CDR3 is CSVESNREDTDTQYF. The CDR3 bases are TGCAGCGTTGAGTCGAACAGGGAGGACACAGATACGCAGTATTTT.

This clone has more than one count but fewer than ten. The sample has other DNA sequences that encode this CDR3 too. The chain joins TRBV7-3 to TRBJ1-1; tentative D call: TRBD1 (5 bases). The germline V and J ends were trimmed by 4 bases and 2 bases, with 8 bases remaining between them. CDR1 SGHTA and CDR2 FQGTGA come from the germline V gene. The CDR3 is 13 residues long. As DNA, the CDR3 is TGTGCCAGCAGCTCTCAGGGTAACACTGAAGCTTTCTTT. This codes for CASSSQGNTEAFF.

The rearrangement uses TRBV30 and TRBJ1-2; D perhaps matches TRBD1 (5 bases). Trimming cost V 3 bases and J 5 bases, with 13 bases left between them. The CDR3 loop spans 13 amino acids. Per the germline V gene, CDR1 is GTSNPN and CDR2 is SVGIG (reference sequence). The chain's CDR3 is CAWSESTVYGYTF. CDR3 DNA sequence: TGTGCCTGGAGCGAATCGACAGTGTATGGCTACACCTTC.

This clone was seen a few times. The CDR3 spells CASSLGRYYEQYF. The CDR3 DNA follows: TGTGCCAGCAGTTTAGGAAGATACTACGAGCAGTACTTC. The chain has TRBV12-3 or TRBV12-4 and TRBJ2-7; D ambiguous. This CDR3 spans 13 amino acids. The V gene lost 1 base and the J gene lost 3 bases, with 7 bases spanning the gap.

The chain joins TRBV6-5 to TRBJ1-1; the D is unclear. This CDR3 region has 15 residues. Germline V gene lookup returns CDR1 MNHEY and CDR2 SVGAGI. V was shortened by 6 bases and J by 0 bases, with 14 bases between the two germline ends. The CDR3 coding sequence is TGTGCCAGCAGACGATCAGGTTTCATGAACACTGAAGCTTTCTTT. Its protein product is CASRRSGFMNTEAFF.

The V gene is TRBV13, the J gene TRBJ2-3; tentative D call: TRBD2 (5 bases). Per the germline V gene, CDR1 is PRHDT and CDR2 is FYEKMQ (reference sequence). Trimming left V 5 bases short and J 7 bases short, with 13 bases between. CDR3 size: 13 residues. The CDR3 here is CASSTLLGYTQYF. The CDR3 DNA sequence: TGTGCCAGCAGCACACTACTAGGGTATACGCAGTATTTT.

In this sample, this clone turned up a few times. The chain recombines TRBV14 with TRBJ2-2, with 7 bases fitting TRBD2. This CDR3 has 15 amino acids. Germline-derived CDR1 and CDR2 are SGHDN and FVKESK. V shed 1 base and J 7 bases; nucleotides not matched to a gene: 6. The chain's CDR3 is CASSQGAGPGGELFF. For the CDR3, the DNA is TGTGCCAGCAGCCAAGGAGCGGGACCGGGCGGGGAGCTGTTTTTT.

This rearrangement joins TRBV6-9 to TRBJ1-2; D gene unclear. Trimming pared 3 bases from V and 5 bases from J, leaving 13 bases between. Germline CDR1 and CDR2: MNHGY and SVAAGI. The CDR3 is made up of 14 amino acids. CDR3 sequence: CASSYTPGLYGYTF. In DNA, the CDR3 is TGTGCCAGCAGTTACACCCCAGGTCTGTATGGCTACACCTTC.

The rearrangement joins TRBV18 to TRBJ2-2, with a weak D call TRBD1 (6 bases). Germline V gene data show CDR1 as KGHSH and CDR2 as LQKENI. CDR3 length equals 14 residues. V lost 4 bases and J 1 base, leaving 7 bases between the germline ends. CDR3 residues: CASSLGQNTGELFF. CDR3 nucleotide sequence: TGTGCCAGCTCACTGGGACAGAACACCGGGGAGCTGTTTTTT. The full variable domain, with the rest looked up from reference TRBV18 and TRBJ2-2, is NAGVMQNPRHLVRRRGQEARLRCSPMKGHSHVYWYRQLPEEGLKFMVYLQKENIIDESGMPKERFSAEFPKEGPSILRIQQVVRGDSAAYFCASSLGQNTGELFFGEGSRLTVL.

The chain couples TRBV11-3 to TRBJ1-1; perhaps TRBD1 as D (5 bases). The CDR3 runs 13 residues. V dropped 0 bases and J dropped 5 bases, with 7 bases sitting between them. The germline V gene has CDR1 SGHNT and CDR2 YENEEA. The CDR3 here is CASSLDHRTEAFF. The CDR3 DNA is TGTGCCAGCAGCTTAGATCACAGGACTGAAGCTTTCTTT.

V usage is TRBV25-1 and J usage is TRBJ1-1; no firm D call. Germline V gene lookup returns CDR1 MGHDK and CDR2 SYGVNS. Trimming took off 1 base at V and 1 base at J, with 10 bases between the two ends. CDR3 length equals 15 residues. CDR3 region: CASSEWGGKNTEAFF. The CDR3 DNA follows: TGTGCCAGCAGTGAATGGGGAGGGAAGAACACTGAAGCTTTCTTT.

CDR3 sequence (DNA): TGTGCCAGCAGTGACGATGGGGGGTCCGGGAATGAGCAGTTCTTC. This codes for CASSDDGGSGNEQFF. The chain has TRBV6-4 and TRBJ2-1, with D possibly matching TRBD2 (6 bases). V dropped 2 bases and J dropped 7 bases, with 15 bases sitting between them. This CDR3 has 15 amino acids. In germline, CDR1 is MRHNA, CDR2 SNTAGT.

This sequence joins TRBV2 and TRBJ1-5; the D gene is possibly TRBD1 (6 bases). Germline CDR1 SNHLY, CDR2 FYNNEI. CDR3 size: 14 residues. The ends were cut back, 5 bases at V and 5 bases at J, with 13 bases in the middle. CDR3 protein: CASSRGQADQPQHF. DNA of the CDR3: TGTGCCAGCAGTCGGGGGCAGGCAGATCAGCCCCAGCATTTT.

Notes on this clone: The sample carries other DNA sequences with the same CDR3. The chain recombines TRBV6-2 or TRBV6-3 with TRBJ1-1; D unclear. The CDR3 extends over 11 amino acids. The V and J ends lost 6 bases and 3 bases respectively, with 5 bases between them. Per germline, CDR1 MNHEY and CDR2 SVGEGT. The CDR3 sequence is CASSQYTEAFF. The CDR3 nucleotides read TGTGCCAGCAGCCAGTACACTGAAGCTTTCTTT.

This clone was observed a single time. The V and J genes are TRBV11-2 and TRBJ2-2; D is uncertain. CDR1 SGHAT and CDR2 FQNNGV come from the germline V gene. The V gene lost 7 bases and the J gene lost 2 bases, with 14 bases spanning the gap. The CDR3 totals 15 residues. For the CDR3, the DNA is TGTGCCAGCACCCTTTGGGCCTCTAACACCGGGGAGCTGTTTTTT. Translating it yields CASTLWASNTGELFF. The variable domain in full, completed from reference TRBV11-2 and TRBJ2-2, reads EAGVAQSPRYKIIEKRQSVAFWCNPISGHATLYWYQQILGQGPKLLIQFQNNGVVDDSQLPKDRFSAERLKGVDSTLKIQPAKLEDSAVYLCASTLWASNTGELFFGEGSRLTVL.

J is TRBJ2-7 and V is TRBV5-1, with a tentative D call TRBD1 (5 bases). Germline lookup yields CDR1 SGHRS and CDR2 YFSETQ. The CDR3 runs to 14 residues. V was cut by 4 bases and J by 2 bases, with 13 bases left in between. The CDR3 DNA sequence: TGCGCCAGCAGCCTAGACAGAACACCCTACGAGCAGTACTTC. It encodes CASSLDRTPYEQYF.

There are many counts of this clone. The chain carries TRBV7-3 and TRBJ2-3, with 11 bases aligning to TRBD2. V dropped 3 bases and J dropped 4; count of bases not matched to a gene: 3. The CDR3 consists of 15 residues. Germline V gene data show CDR1 as SGHTA and CDR2 as FQGTGA. The DNA of the CDR3 is TGTGCCAGCAGCTTCGATAGCGGGGGGGCAGATACGCAGTATTTT. It encodes CASSFDSGGADTQYF.

The chain employs TRBV7-8 and TRBJ1-2, with D maybe TRBD1 (6 bases). Trimming stripped 4 bases from V and 4 bases from J, with 7 bases between. CDR3 length: 12 amino acids. Germline V gene data show CDR1 as SGHVS and CDR2 as FQNEAQ. CDR3 sequence reads: CASSSQGYGYTF. DNA for the CDR3: TGTGCCAGCAGCTCACAGGGCTATGGCTACACCTTC.

The chain links TRBV18 to TRBJ1-1; the D is unclear. The ends were cut back, 3 bases at V and 1 base at J, with 12 bases in the middle. Germline CDR1 KGHSH, CDR2 LQKENI. The CDR3 covers 15 residues. The CDR3 sequence is CASSPNALGNTEAFF. The CDR3, as DNA: TGTGCCAGCTCACCGAACGCTTTAGGGAACACTGAAGCTTTCTTT.

This clone was counted a few times. The chain recombines TRBV14 with TRBJ2-1, with D unclear. CDR1 is SGHDN, CDR2 FVKESK, per germline. The length of the CDR3 is 16 residues. V was cut by 3 bases and J by 1 base, with 13 bases left in between. Here the CDR3 DNA reads TGTGCCAGCAGCCAGGCAAAGCTGGTTTCCTACAATGAGCAGTTCTTC. This translates into CASSQAKLVSYNEQFF.

This chain connects TRBV9 to TRBJ2-7; D call uncertain. The CDR3 loop spans 14 amino acids. The V end lost 0 bases, the J end lost 3 bases, and 10 bases lay between the germline ends. CDR1 and CDR2 (germline): SGDLS, YYNGEE. In DNA, the CDR3 is TGTGCCAGCAGCGTAGGACCGGTCCGCTACGAGCAGTACTTC. Translating gives CASSVGPVRYEQYF.